Detailed here is one T cell receptor beta chain. PCR primers comprised 60 Vbeta and 13 Jbeta primers. Profiling relied on immunoSEQ multiplex PCR, and the TCRdb table lists in-frame clones only, not all of them. Reported are about 200,000 clones; the ten largest clones contain about 1%. The data derive from a study of cytomegalovirus exposure and HLA in healthy donors. The germline V gene has CDR1 SNHLY and CDR2 FYNNEI. V lost 6 bases, J lost 8 bases, and 12 bases stayed unmatched. The CDR3 runs to 15 residues. Sequences were obtained from PBMCs. The chain links TRBV2 to TRBJ1-4, with 7 bases lining up with TRBD1. This TCR derives from a girl aged 2-9 years in good health and CMV-seropositive. The CDR3 DNA is TGTGCCAGCAGCCATGGGACAGTTAAGCGAGAAAAACTGTTTTTT. As protein: CASSHGTVKREKLFF.